These 6 T cell receptor beta chains share one sample of origin, sequenced in a study of shared clonotypes between healthy human individuals. Data came from immunoSEQ multiplex PCR; TCRdb stores just in-frame clones and leaves some out. The sample lists about 2,100,000 clones, roughly 91% seen once, with over 1.5% in the top ten. Naive CD8 cells comprised CD45RO-negative, CCR7-positively selected cells, excluding terminally differentiated effector memory CD45RA+ cells. The source material was naive CD8+ T cells from PBMCs. Every receptor here comes from a man younger than 35 in good health. Some clones in this sample may be carry-over from other donors' samples.

The V gene is TRBV19, the J gene TRBJ2-2; D perhaps matches TRBD1 (6 bases). Germline assignment: CDR1 LNHDA and CDR2 SQIVND (reference sequence). The V end lost 3 bases, the J end lost 7 bases, and 12 bases lay between the germline ends. The CDR3 loop spans 14 amino acids. The CDR3 loop reads CASSMLGAGGELFF. DNA of the CDR3: TGTGCCAGTAGTATGTTGGGGGCAGGCGGGGAGCTGTTTTTT. The full variable domain, in which reference TRBV19 and TRBJ2-2 provide the parts outside the CDR3, is DGGITQSPKYLFRKEGQNVTLSCEQNLNHDAMYWYRQDPGQGLRLIYYSQIVNDFQKGDIAEGYSVSREKKESFPLTVTSAQKNPTAFYLCASSMLGAGGELFFGEGSRLTVL.

The chain couples TRBV27 to TRBJ2-1; D possibly corresponds to TRBD2 (6 bases). The CDR3 is 18 amino acids. Germline assignment: CDR1 MNHEY and CDR2 SMNVEV (reference sequence). The V and J ends lost 1 base and 3 bases respectively, with 19 bases between them. CDR3 coding DNA: TGTGCCAGCAGTTTATACCCCAGGACTCTGGGAGGCTACAATGAGCAGTTCTTC. It translates to CASSLYPRTLGGYNEQFF.

The chain joins TRBV2 to TRBJ2-4; 8 bases map to TRBD2. CDR1 and CDR2 from the germline V gene are SNHLY and FYNNEI. V trimming: 3 bases; J trimming: 1 base; junction bases outside the gene matches: 14. This CDR3 region has 19 residues. CDR3 nucleotide sequence: TGTGCCAGCAGTGATGACGGGAGGGTATCGCTTATTGCCAAAAACATTCAGTACTTC. It specifies CASSDDGRVSLIAKNIQYF. The entire variable domain, with the rest obtained from reference TRBV2 and TRBJ2-4, is as follows: EPEVTQTPSHQVTQMGQEVILRCVPISNHLYFYWYRQILGQKVEFLVSFYNNEISEKSEIFDDQFSVERPDGSNFTLKIRSTKLEDSAMYFCASSDDGRVSLIAKNIQYFGAGTRLSVL.

The rearrangement uses TRBV7-9 and TRBJ2-1; tentatively, D is TRBD1 or TRBD2 (5 bases each). The germline CDR1 and CDR2 sequences are SEHNR and FQNEAQ (reference sequence). This CDR3 has 19 amino acids. V lost 3 bases and J 5 bases, leaving 26 bases between the germline ends. CDR3 bases: TGTGCCAGCAGCTTTTTCCGTTCGTTGGCCGGGGCCGGGGACAATGAGCAGTTCTTC. This sequence encodes CASSFFRSLAGAGDNEQFF.

This rearrangement joins TRBV5-1 to TRBJ2-7, with D possibly TRBD2 on 5 matching bases. V lost 1 base and J lost 6, with 14 bases in between. The CDR3 runs to 14 residues. The germline CDR1 and CDR2 sequences are SGHRS and YFSETQ. The CDR3 loop reads CASSLRAAPLEQYF. The DNA for the CDR3 is TGCGCCAGCAGCTTGAGAGCGGCCCCTCTCGAGCAGTACTTC.

The genes are TRBV15 and TRBJ2-5; 8 nucleotides line up with TRBD1. The germline CDR1 and CDR2 sequences are LNHNV and YYDKDF (reference sequence). V trimming: 1 base; J trimming: 4 bases; junction bases outside the gene matches: 5. The CDR3 has 15 amino acids. Written as DNA, the CDR3 is TGTGCCACCAGCAGAGGCGCAGGGGGCACAGAGACCCAGTACTTC. Residues: CATSRGAGGTETQYF.